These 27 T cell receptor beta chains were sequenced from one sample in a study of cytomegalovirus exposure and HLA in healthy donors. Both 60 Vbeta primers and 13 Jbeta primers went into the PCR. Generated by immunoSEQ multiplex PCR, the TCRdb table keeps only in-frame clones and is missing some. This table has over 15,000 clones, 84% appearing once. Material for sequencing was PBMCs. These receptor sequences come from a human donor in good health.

This chain's CDR3 is CASSQQSSYNSPLHF. CDR3 DNA: TGTGCCAGCAGCCAGCAGTCCTCTTATAATTCACCCCTCCACTTT. This sequence joins TRBV14 and TRBJ1-6; D gene uncertain. The CDR3 has 15 residues. V was clipped by 3 bases and J by 4 bases, with 10 bases between them. The germline CDR1 and CDR2 sequences are SGHDN and FVKESK.

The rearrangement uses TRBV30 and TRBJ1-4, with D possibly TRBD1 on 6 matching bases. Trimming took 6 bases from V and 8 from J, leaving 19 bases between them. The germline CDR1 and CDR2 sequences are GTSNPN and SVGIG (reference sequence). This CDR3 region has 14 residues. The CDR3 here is CACRKGGQNEKLFF. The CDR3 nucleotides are TGTGCCTGTCGAAAAGGAGGACAGAACGAAAAACTGTTTTTT.

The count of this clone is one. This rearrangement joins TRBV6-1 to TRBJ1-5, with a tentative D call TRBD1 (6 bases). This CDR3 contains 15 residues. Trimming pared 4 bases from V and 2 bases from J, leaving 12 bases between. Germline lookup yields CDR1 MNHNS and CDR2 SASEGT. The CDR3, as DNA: TGTGCCAGCAGTGGAGACGCAGGGGGCAATCAGCCCCAGCATTTT. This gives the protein CASSGDAGGNQPQHF.

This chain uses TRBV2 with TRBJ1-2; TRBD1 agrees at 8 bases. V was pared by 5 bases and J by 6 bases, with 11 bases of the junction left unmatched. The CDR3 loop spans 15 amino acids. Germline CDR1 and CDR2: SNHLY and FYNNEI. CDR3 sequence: CASSPWTGRVDGYTF. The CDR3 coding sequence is TGTGCCAGCAGTCCTTGGACAGGGAGGGTCGATGGCTACACCTTC.

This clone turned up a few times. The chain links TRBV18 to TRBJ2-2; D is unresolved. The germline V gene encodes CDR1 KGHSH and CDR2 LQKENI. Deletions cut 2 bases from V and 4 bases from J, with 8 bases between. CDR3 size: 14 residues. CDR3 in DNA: TGTGCCAGCTCACCAGGGCTCGGCACCGGGGAGCTGTTTTTT. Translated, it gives CASSPGLGTGELFF.

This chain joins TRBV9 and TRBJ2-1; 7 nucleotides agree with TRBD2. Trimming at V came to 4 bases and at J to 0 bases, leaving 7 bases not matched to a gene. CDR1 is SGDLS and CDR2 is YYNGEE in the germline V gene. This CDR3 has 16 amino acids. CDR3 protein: CASSLIAGSSYNEQFF. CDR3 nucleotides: TGTGCCAGCAGCTTGATAGCGGGTAGCTCCTACAATGAGCAGTTCTTC.

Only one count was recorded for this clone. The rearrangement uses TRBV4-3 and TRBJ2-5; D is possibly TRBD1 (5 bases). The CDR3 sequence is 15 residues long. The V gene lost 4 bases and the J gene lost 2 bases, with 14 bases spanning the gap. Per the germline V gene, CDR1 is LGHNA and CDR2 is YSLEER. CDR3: CASSRGRGPQETQYF. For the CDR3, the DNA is TGCGCCAGCAGCCGGGGCAGAGGCCCTCAAGAGACCCAGTACTTC.

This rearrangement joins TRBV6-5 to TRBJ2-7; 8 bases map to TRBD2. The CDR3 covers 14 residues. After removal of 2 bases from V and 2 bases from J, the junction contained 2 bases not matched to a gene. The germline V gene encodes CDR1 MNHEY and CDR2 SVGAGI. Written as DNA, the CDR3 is TGTGCCAGCAGTTACCTGCGGGAGGCCTACGAGCAGTACTTC. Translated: CASSYLREAYEQYF.

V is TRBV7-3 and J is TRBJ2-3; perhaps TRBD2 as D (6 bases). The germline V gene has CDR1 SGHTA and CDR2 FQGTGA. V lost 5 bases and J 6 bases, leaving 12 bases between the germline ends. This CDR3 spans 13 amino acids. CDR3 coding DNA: TGTGCCAGCAGCGCCGGGACTTTGGATACGCAGTATTTT. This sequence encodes CASSAGTLDTQYF.

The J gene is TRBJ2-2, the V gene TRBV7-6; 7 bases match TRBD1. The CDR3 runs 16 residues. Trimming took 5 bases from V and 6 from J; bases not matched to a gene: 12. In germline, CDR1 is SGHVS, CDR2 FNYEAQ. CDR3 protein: CASSTRTGGAAGELFF. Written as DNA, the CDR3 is TGTGCCAGCAGCACCCGGACAGGTGGGGCCGCCGGGGAGCTGTTTTTT.

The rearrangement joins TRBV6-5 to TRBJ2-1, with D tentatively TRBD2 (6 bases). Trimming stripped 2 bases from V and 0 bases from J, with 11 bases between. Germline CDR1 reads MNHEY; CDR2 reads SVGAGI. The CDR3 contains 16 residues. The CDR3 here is CASSYGAGSSYNEQFF. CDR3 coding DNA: TGTGCCAGCAGTTACGGCGCGGGGAGCTCCTACAATGAGCAGTTCTTC.

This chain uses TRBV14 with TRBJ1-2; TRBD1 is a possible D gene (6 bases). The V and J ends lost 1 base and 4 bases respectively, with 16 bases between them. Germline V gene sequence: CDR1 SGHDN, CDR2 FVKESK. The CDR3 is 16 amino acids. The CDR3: CASSQGGRQVIYGYTF. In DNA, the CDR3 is TGTGCCAGCAGCCAAGGGGGGCGACAGGTGATCTATGGCTACACCTTC.

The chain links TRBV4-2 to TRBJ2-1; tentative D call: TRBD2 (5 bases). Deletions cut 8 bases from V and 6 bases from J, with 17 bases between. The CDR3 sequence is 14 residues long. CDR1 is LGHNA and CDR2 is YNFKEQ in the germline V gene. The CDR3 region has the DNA TGTGCCAGCGGGCCCGGGATCGGCCTCAATGAGCAGTTCTTC. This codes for CASGPGIGLNEQFF.

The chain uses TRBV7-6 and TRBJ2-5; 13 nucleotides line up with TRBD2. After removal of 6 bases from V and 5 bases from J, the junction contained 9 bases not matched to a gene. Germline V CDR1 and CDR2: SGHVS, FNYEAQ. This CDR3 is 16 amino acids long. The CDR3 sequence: CASSPLAGGPGETQYF. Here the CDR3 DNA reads TGTGCCAGCAGTCCACTAGCGGGAGGGCCGGGTGAGACCCAGTACTTC.

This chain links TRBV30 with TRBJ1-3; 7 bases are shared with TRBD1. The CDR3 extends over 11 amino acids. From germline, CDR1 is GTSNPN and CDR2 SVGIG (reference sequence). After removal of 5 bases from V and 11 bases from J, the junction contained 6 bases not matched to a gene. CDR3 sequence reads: CAWRTGTAIYF. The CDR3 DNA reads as TGTGCCTGGCGTACCGGGACAGCCATATATTTT. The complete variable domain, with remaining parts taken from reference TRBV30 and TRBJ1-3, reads SQTIHQWPATLVQPVGSPLSLECTVEGTSNPNLYWYRQAAGRGLQLLFYSVGIGQISSEVPQNLSASRPQDRQFILSSKKLLLSDSGFYLCAWRTGTAIYFGEGSWLTVV.

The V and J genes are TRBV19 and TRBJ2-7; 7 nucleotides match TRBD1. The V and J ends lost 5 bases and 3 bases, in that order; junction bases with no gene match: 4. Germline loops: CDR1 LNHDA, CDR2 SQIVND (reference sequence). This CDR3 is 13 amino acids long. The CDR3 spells CASSPWDSYEQYF. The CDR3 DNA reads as TGTGCCAGTAGTCCCTGGGACAGCTACGAGCAGTACTTC. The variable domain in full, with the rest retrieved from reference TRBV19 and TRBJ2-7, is DGGITQSPKYLFRKEGQNVTLSCEQNLNHDAMYWYRQDPGQGLRLIYYSQIVNDFQKGDIAEGYSVSREKKESFPLTVTSAQKNPTAFYLCASSPWDSYEQYFGPGTRLTVT.

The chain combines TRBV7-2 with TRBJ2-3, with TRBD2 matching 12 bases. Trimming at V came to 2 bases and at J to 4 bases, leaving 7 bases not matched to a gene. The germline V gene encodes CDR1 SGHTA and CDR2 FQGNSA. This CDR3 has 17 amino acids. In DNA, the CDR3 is TGTGCCAGCAGCTTACTAGCGGGAGGGCCCAGGGCAGATACGCAGTATTTT. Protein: CASSLLAGGPRADTQYF.

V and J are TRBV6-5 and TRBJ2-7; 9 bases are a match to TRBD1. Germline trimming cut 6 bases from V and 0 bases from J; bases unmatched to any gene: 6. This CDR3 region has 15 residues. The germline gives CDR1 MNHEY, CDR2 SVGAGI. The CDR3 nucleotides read TGTGCCAGCAGCCGGACAGGGGCCAGCTCCTACGAGCAGTACTTC. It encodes CASSRTGASSYEQYF.

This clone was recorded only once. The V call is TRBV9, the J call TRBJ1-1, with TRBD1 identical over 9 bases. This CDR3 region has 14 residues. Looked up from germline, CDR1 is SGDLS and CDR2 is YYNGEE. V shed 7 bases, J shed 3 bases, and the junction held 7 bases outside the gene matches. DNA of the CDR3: TGTGCCAGCTCGGGACAGGGACGGGACACTGAAGCTTTCTTT. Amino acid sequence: CASSGQGRDTEAFF.

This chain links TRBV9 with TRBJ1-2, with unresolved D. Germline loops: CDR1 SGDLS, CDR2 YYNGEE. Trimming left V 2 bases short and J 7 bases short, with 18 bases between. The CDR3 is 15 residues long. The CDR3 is CASSVYRSPTSGYTF. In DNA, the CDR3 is TGTGCCAGCAGCGTCTACCGGAGCCCCACCTCTGGCTACACCTTC.

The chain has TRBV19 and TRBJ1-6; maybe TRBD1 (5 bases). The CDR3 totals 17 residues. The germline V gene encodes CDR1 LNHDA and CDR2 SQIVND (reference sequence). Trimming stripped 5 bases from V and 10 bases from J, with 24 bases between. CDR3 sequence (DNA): TGTGCCAGTAGTTGGTCCCTCGGGCCGGACATATACTCACCCCTCCACTTT. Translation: CASSWSLGPDIYSPLHF.

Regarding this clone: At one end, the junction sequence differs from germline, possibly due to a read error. CDR3 sequence (DNA): TGTGCCGGTAGGAAGACAGGGGAGGTCGATCAGCCCCAGCATTTT. Encoded protein: CAGRKTGEVDQPQHF. This chain joins TRBV19 and TRBJ1-5, with 8 bases fitting TRBD1. CDR3 size: 15 residues. In germline, CDR1 is LNHDA, CDR2 SQIVND (reference sequence).

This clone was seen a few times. The CDR3 reads CASSSGIGELFF. The CDR3, as DNA: TGTGCCAGCAGCTCAGGGATCGGGGAGCTGTTTTTT. V usage is TRBV11-3 and J usage is TRBJ2-2; a possible D gene is TRBD1 (5 bases). This CDR3 is 12 amino acids long. Germline V gene sequence: CDR1 SGHNT, CDR2 YENEEA. Deletions cut 4 bases from V and 7 bases from J, with 7 bases between.

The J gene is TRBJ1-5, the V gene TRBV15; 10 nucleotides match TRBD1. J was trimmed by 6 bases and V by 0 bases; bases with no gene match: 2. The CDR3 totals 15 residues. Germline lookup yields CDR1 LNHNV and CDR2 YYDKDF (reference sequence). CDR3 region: CATSREGTGAQPQHF. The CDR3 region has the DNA TGTGCCACCAGCAGAGAAGGGACAGGGGCTCAGCCCCAGCATTTT.

The CDR3 DNA follows: TGTGCCAGCAGCCAAGATGGGCAAATTTACTATGGCTACACCTTC. This codes for CASSQDGQIYYGYTF. The chain uses TRBV4-2 and TRBJ1-2; D uncertain. This CDR3 contains 15 residues. Trimming shortened V by 0 bases and J by 3 bases, and 11 bases separated the two germline ends. Germline values: CDR1 LGHNA, CDR2 YNFKEQ.

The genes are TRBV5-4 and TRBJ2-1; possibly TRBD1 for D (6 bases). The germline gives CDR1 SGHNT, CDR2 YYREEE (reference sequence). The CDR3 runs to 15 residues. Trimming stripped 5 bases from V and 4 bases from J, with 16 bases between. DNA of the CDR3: TGTGCCAGCAGTCATTCGAGGGACACGTACAATGAGCAGTTCTTC. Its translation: CASSHSRDTYNEQFF.

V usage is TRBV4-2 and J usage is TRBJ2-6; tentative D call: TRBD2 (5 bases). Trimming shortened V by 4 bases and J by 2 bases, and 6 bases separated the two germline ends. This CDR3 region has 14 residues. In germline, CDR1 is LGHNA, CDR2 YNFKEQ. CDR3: CASSREPGANVLTF. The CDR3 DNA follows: TGTGCCAGCAGCCGGGAGCCTGGGGCCAACGTCCTGACTTTC.